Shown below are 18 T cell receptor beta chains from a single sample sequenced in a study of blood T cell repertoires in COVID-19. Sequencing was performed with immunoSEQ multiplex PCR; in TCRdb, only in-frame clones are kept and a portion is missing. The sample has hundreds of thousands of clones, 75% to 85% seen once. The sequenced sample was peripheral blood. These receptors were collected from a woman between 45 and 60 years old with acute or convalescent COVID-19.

CDR3 in DNA: TGTGCCAGCAGCTTAGCGCGGGGCGGGGGCCCCTACAATGAGCAGTTCTTC. This encodes CASSLARGGGPYNEQFF. The chain uses TRBV7-2 and TRBJ2-1; D might be TRBD2 (7 bases). From germline, CDR1 is SGHTA and CDR2 FQGNSA. The CDR3 sequence is 17 residues long. V was cut by 0 bases and J by 2 bases, with 14 bases left in between.

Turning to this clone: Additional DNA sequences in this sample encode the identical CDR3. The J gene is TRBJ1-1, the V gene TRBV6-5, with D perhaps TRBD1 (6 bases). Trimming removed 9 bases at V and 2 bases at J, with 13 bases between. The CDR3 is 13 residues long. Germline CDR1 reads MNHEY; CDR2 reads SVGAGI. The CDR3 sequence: CASSRGRNTEAFF. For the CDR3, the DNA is TGTGCCAGTTCCAGGGGCCGAAACACTGAAGCTTTCTTT.

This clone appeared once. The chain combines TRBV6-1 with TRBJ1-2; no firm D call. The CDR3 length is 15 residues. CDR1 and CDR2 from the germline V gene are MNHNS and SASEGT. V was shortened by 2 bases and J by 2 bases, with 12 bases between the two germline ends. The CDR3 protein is CASSELWTGNYGYTF. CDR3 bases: TGTGCCAGCAGTGAATTATGGACGGGGAACTATGGCTACACCTTC.

The CDR3 loop reads CASSLESGVFNEQFF. CDR3 DNA sequence: TGTGCCAGCAGCTTAGAGAGCGGAGTATTCAATGAGCAGTTCTTC. The genes are TRBV7-7 and TRBJ2-1; perhaps TRBD2 as D (5 bases). The length of the CDR3 is 15 residues. In germline, CDR1 is SSHAT, CDR2 FNYEAQ (reference sequence). With 1 base removed from V and 6 bases from J, the gap between germline ends came to 13 bases.

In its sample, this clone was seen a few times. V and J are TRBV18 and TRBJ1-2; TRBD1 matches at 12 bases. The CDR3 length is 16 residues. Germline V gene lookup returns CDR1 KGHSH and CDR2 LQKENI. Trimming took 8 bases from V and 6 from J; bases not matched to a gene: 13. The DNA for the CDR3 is TGTGCCAGCGACCGGTCACAGGGACAGGGGGCCGATGGCTACACCTTC. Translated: CASDRSQGQGADGYTF.

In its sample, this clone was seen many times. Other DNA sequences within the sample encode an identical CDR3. In DNA, the CDR3 is TGTGCCAGCCGGACTAGCGGACCCTCCTACAATGAGCAGTTCTTC. It codes for CASRTSGPSYNEQFF. The V and J genes are TRBV19 and TRBJ2-1, with 10 bases that match TRBD2. Trimming at V came to 9 bases and at J to 0 bases, leaving 5 bases not matched to a gene. Germline V gives CDR1 LNHDA, CDR2 SQIVND (reference sequence). The CDR3 contains 15 residues.

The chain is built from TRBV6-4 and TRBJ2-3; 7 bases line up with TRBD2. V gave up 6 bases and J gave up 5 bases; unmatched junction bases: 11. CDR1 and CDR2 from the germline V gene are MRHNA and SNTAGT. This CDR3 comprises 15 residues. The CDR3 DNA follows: TGTGCCAGCAGCGCCGGGACTACCACCCAAGATACGCAGTATTTT. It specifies CASSAGTTTQDTQYF.

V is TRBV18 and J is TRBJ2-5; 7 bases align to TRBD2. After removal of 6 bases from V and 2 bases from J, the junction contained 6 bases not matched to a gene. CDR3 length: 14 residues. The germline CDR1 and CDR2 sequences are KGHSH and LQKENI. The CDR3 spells CASSTRAGQETQYF. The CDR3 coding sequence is TGTGCCAGCTCTACCCGAGCGGGGCAAGAGACCCAGTACTTC.

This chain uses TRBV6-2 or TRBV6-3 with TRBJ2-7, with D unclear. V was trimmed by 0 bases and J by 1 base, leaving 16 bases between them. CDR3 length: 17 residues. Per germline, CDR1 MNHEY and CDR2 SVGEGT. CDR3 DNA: TGTGCCAGCAGTTACTCGATTTCTCCAGGTCCATCCTACGAGCAGTACTTC. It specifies CASSYSISPGPSYEQYF.

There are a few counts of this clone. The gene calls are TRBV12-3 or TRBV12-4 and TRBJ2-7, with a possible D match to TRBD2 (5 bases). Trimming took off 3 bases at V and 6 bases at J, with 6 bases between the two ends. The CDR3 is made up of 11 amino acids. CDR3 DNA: TGTGCCAGCAGTTTGGGAGTCGAGCAGTACTTC. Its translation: CASSLGVEQYF.

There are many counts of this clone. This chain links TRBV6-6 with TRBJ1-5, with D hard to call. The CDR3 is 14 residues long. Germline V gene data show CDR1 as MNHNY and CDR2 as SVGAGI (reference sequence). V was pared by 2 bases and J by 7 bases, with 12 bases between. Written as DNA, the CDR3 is TGTGCCAGCAGTTACAGCGCTGTACGGCAGCCCCAGCATTTT. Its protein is CASSYSAVRQPQHF.

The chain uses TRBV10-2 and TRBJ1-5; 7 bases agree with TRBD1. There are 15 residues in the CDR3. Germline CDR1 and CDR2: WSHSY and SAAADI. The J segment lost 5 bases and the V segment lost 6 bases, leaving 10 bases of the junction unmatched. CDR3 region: CASRRDSDIDQPQHF. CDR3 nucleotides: TGCGCCAGCAGGAGGGACAGCGATATCGATCAGCCCCAGCATTTT.

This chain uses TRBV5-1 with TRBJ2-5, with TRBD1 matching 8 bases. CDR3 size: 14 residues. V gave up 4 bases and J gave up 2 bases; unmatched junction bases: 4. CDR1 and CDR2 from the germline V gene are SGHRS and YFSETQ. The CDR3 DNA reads TGCGCCAGCAGCCAGGGACAGGCACAAGAGACCCAGTACTTC. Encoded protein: CASSQGQAQETQYF.

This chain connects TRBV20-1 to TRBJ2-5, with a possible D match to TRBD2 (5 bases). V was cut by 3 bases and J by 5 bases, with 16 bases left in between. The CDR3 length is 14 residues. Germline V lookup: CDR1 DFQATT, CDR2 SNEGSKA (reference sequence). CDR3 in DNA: TGCAGTGCTAGTCGAGGAAGGGAGCCTGAGACCCAGTACTTC. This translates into CSASRGREPETQYF.

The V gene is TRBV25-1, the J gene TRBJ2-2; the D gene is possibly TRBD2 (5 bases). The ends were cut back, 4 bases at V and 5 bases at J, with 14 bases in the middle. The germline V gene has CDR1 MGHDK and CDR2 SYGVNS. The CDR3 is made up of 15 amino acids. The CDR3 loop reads CASSVGLAATGELFF. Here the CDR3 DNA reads TGTGCCAGCAGTGTCGGTCTAGCTGCTACCGGGGAGCTGTTTTTT.

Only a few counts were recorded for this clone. CDR3 loop: CASSQEARDYGYTF. CDR3 DNA sequence: TGTGCCAGCAGCCAAGAGGCCAGGGACTATGGCTACACCTTC. The chain combines TRBV4-2 with TRBJ1-2; D might be TRBD1 (5 bases). CDR1 is LGHNA, CDR2 YNFKEQ, per germline. The CDR3 contains 14 residues. V was shortened by 0 bases and J by 3 bases, with 8 bases between the two germline ends.

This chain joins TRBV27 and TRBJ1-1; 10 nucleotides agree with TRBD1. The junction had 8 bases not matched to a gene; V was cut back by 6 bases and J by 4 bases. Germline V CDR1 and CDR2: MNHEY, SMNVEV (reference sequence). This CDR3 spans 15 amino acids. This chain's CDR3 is CASSVTWTGGTEAFF. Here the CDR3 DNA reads TGTGCCAGCAGCGTAACCTGGACAGGGGGCACTGAAGCTTTCTTT.

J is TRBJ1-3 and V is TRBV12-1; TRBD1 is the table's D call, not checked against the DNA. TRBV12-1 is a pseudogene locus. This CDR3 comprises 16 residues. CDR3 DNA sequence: TGTGCCAGGGGCTCCATCGCGCACAACTCTGGAAACACCATATATTTT. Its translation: CARGSIAHNSGNTIYF.